This T cell receptor (beta chain) was obtained from a study of metastatic and nonmetastatic thyroid tumors. Whole-study context: Repertoires from blood and tumor or nodule tissue of malignant and benign thyroid patients were compared. Study-wide results and limits: TCR beta diversity was reportedly significantly higher in malignant thyroid tumors than benign nodules, in blood and tumor.

Patients had received no treatment of any kind before thyroid surgery. Methods used by the authors: Researchers built a distant-metastasis classifier for papillary thyroid cancer that drew on CDR3 differences across clinicopathological groups. TCRdb recomputed clones from the PCR reads via MiXCR. V and J calls and clone size were set by TCRdb, not the authors. The sample consists of roughly 90,000 clones, about 15% of them appearing once. This clone was recorded at least ten times. Its antigen remains unknown. The CDR3 runs 15 residues. The V gene's germline CDR1 is MGHRA and CDR2 YSYEKL. V was cut by 3 bases and J by 2 bases, with 14 bases left in between.

The rearrangement uses TRBV4-1 and TRBJ2-7, with D perhaps TRBD2 (5 bases). This receptor was identified in a female donor with papillary thyroid cancer or a benign thyroid nodule (not recorded which). Some clones in this sample may be carry-over from other donors' samples. Material for sequencing was blood. The CDR3 is CASSQTISGAYEQYF. The CDR3 DNA follows: TGCGCCAGCAGCCAGACGATTTCCGGGGCCTACGAGCAGTACTTC.